Listed below are T cell receptor beta chains from one sample, sequenced in a study of T cell changes during pregnancy in multiple sclerosis. Libraries were prepared by immunoSEQ multiplex PCR; TCRdb keeps only in-frame clonotypes and omits some of them. The table lists around 95,000 clones, about 92% of them singletons. The sample was peripheral blood, taken after pregnancy. All receptors derive from a female donor with multiple sclerosis, enrolled in a pregnancy study. The CDR3 runs from the conserved cysteine through the conserved F or W. Fields, in order: CDR3 DNA, CDR3 protein, V gene, D gene, clone size, J gene. D genes are given only for firm matches. Clone size, where shown, is once, few, many, or a class for clones that have expanded.

TGTGCCACCAGCGCCCCAGGGGCCGCTAACACTGAAGCTTTCTTT | CATSAPGAANTEAFF | TRBV15 | . | once | TRBJ1-1
TGTGCCAGCACCGAAGACGGATCCCCCGGGAATGAGCAGTTCTTC | CASTEDGSPGNEQFF | TRBV11-3 | . | . | TRBJ2-1
TGTGCCAGCAGGCGTAAAAATGAAAAACTGTTTTTT | CASRRKNEKLFF | TRBV6-5 | . | once | TRBJ1-4
TGTGCCAGCAGTGATGCGGCGGCTGGAAACACCATATATTTT | CASSDAAAGNTIYF | TRBV6-1 | . | . | TRBJ1-3
TGTGCCAGCAGCTTCCCCAACAGACCTTACGAGCAGTACTTC | CASSFPNRPYEQYF | TRBV5-5 | . | . | TRBJ2-7
TGTGCCAGTAGTATAGGGGACAGGGGTGGGGAGACCCAGTACTTC | CASSIGDRGGETQYF | TRBV19 | TRBD1 | . | TRBJ2-5
TGCGCCAGCAGCCCCGGACTAGCGGGATCCAATGAGCAGTTCTTC | CASSPGLAGSNEQFF | TRBV5-1 | TRBD2 | . | TRBJ2-1
TGTGCCTGGAGTCGAGGGAGGGGCAATCAGCCCCAGCATTTT | CAWSRGRGNQPQHF | TRBV30 | . | . | TRBJ1-5
TGTGCCAGCAGCCCTGGACAGGGAGAAGAGACCCAGTACTTC | CASSPGQGEETQYF | TRBV5-8 | TRBD1 | . | TRBJ2-5
TGTGCCAGTAGTAACCGACAGGTCCAAGAGACCCAGTACTTC | CASSNRQVQETQYF | TRBV19 | . | few | TRBJ2-5
TGTGCCAGCAGTTTAACAGGGGTGGGCGGGGAGCTGTTTTTT | CASSLTGVGGELFF | TRBV2 | TRBD1 | . | TRBJ2-2
TGTGCCAGCAAGGACAGGGACCTCGAAAAACTGTTTTTT | CASKDRDLEKLFF | TRBV6-1 | TRBD1 | . | TRBJ1-4
TGTGCCACCGCCCCTGGTGGTAGCGGGTCCTACGAGCAGTACTTC | CATAPGGSGSYEQYF | TRBV6-1 | TRBD2 | . | TRBJ2-7
TGCGCCAGCAGCCAAAGAGGGGGGGCTTACAATGAGCAGTTCTTC | CASSQRGGAYNEQFF | TRBV4-3 | . | once | TRBJ2-1
TGTGCCAGTAATACAGGGGGCGTTGGCTACACCTTC | CASNTGGVGYTF | TRBV28 | TRBD1 | . | TRBJ1-2
TGCGCCAGCAGCTTGTCAGGAACCGGGGAGCTGTTTTTT | CASSLSGTGELFF | TRBV5-1 | . | . | TRBJ2-2
TGTGCCAGCAGCTACGACAGGGTAAGAGCTATCCACGAGCAGTACTTC | CASSYDRVRAIHEQYF | TRBV7-2 | TRBD1 | once | TRBJ2-7
TGTGCCAGCAGCTTAGTACCGGGACAGCCGAACACCGGGGAGCTGTTTTTT | CASSLVPGQPNTGELFF | TRBV7-2 | TRBD1 | . | TRBJ2-2
TGTGCCACCAGCAGAGCGACGGAAACAGGAAACCTCCACTTT | CATSRATETGNLHF | TRBV15 | . | . | TRBJ1-6
TGTGCCAGCAGCGTAGAAGGGGAGGAGGATGAGCAGTTCTTC | CASSVEGEEDEQFF | TRBV9 | . | . | TRBJ2-1
TGTGCCAGCAGCCTTTACAGGGGCGAAGGAAACACCATATATTTT | CASSLYRGEGNTIYF | TRBV4-2 | TRBD1 | . | TRBJ1-3
TGTGCCAGCAGTGAAAAAGAGGGAGCAGGCGACGAGCAGTACTTC | CASSEKEGAGDEQYF | TRBV6-1 | . | . | TRBJ2-7
TGCGCCAGCAGCTTGGGTACGGGGGAGCAGTACTTC | CASSLGTGEQYF | TRBV5-1 | . | . | TRBJ2-7
TGTGCCAGCAGCCTCTACGGGGCTAGCGGAGAGACCCAGTACTTC | CASSLYGASGETQYF | TRBV11-2 | TRBD2 | once | TRBJ2-5
TGTGCCAGCAGTTACTCAGCAGGGAAAGTAAACACCATATATTTT | CASSYSAGKVNTIYF | TRBV6-5 | . | . | TRBJ1-3
TGTGCCAGCAGGAAAACAGGGAGAGACACTGAAGCTTTCTTT | CASRKTGRDTEAFF | TRBV5-8 | . | . | TRBJ1-1
TGTGCCAGCAGCCATAGACTAGCGGGTTCGGTAGATACGCAGTATTTT | CASSHRLAGSVDTQYF | TRBV14 | TRBD2 | few | TRBJ2-3
TGCAGCGTTGACGGGGGGCTCAACTATGGCTACACCTTC | CSVDGGLNYGYTF | TRBV29-1 | . | . | TRBJ1-2
TGTGCCAGTAGTAGCAGGGTTAGCACTGAAGCTTTCTTT | CASSSRVSTEAFF | TRBV19 | . | . | TRBJ1-1
TGTGCCAGTAGCCGGGACTCTGCCTACGAGCAGTACTTC | CASSRDSAYEQYF | TRBV19 | . | few | TRBJ2-7
TGTGCCAGCAGCATAACCATTTGGGGCGGAATTCGCACCGGGGAGCTGTTTTTT | CASSITIWGGIRTGELFF | TRBV11-1 | . | once | TRBJ2-2
TGTGCCAGTAGTCGAGGGATCCGGGACAGAATCAATCAGCCCCAGCATTTT | CASSRGIRDRINQPQHF | TRBV19 | TRBD1 | . | TRBJ1-5